Presented here are 12 T cell receptor beta chains from one specimen sequenced in a study of cytomegalovirus exposure and HLA in healthy donors. Researchers ran the PCR with 60 Vbeta and 13 Jbeta primers. Clones were sequenced by immunoSEQ multiplex PCR, and TCRdb holds only the in-frame ones, with some missing. The data contain some 90,000 clones, roughly four fifths of them singletons. Sequencing input: PBMCs. These receptors all come from a man aged 45-65 years in good health and CMV-seronegative.

This clone showed up just once. CDR3 residues: CASSYGTGGNTIYF. The CDR3 region has the DNA TGTGCCAGCTCCTACGGGACAGGGGGAAACACCATATATTTT. The gene calls are TRBV6-1 and TRBJ1-3; 9 bases are a match to TRBD1. CDR3 length: 14 amino acids. The V gene's germline CDR1 is MNHNS and CDR2 SASEGT. V lost 8 bases to trimming and J lost 4 bases; unmatched junction nucleotides: 6.

Here the CDR3 DNA reads TGTGCCAGCAGTTCTGGGGGGGTAGACACTGAAGCTTTCTTT. It encodes CASSSGGVDTEAFF. The V gene is TRBV6-1, the J gene TRBJ1-1; TRBD1 might be the D (5 bases). Germline CDR1 and CDR2: MNHNS and SASEGT. The CDR3 contains 14 residues. V dropped 5 bases and J dropped 3 bases, with 13 bases sitting between them.

This clone has only one observation. The chain recombines TRBV6-1 with TRBJ1-3, with D maybe TRBD1 (6 bases). The CDR3 covers 15 residues. V was shortened by 0 bases and J by 2 bases, with 8 bases between the two germline ends. The germline CDR1 and CDR2 sequences are MNHNS and SASEGT. CDR3 bases: TGTGCCAGCAGTGAAGCCCCAGGGGCTGGAAACACCATATATTTT. This codes for CASSEAPGAGNTIYF.

CDR3: CASSGTGGDEQYF. For the CDR3, the DNA is TGTGCCAGCAGTGGCACGGGGGGGGACGAGCAGTACTTC. The genes are TRBV6-6 and TRBJ2-7; 8 bases are shared with TRBD2. The CDR3 consists of 13 residues. Trimming at V came to 5 bases and at J to 5 bases, leaving 5 bases not matched to a gene. Looked up from germline, CDR1 is MNHNY and CDR2 is SVGAGI (reference sequence).

The genes are TRBV20-1 and TRBJ2-1, with D maybe TRBD2 (5 bases). The germline V gene has CDR1 DFQATT and CDR2 SNEGSKA (reference sequence). Deletions cut 3 bases from V and 12 bases from J, with 12 bases between. CDR3 size: 11 residues. This CDR3 is CSASEGMGQFF. CDR3 coding DNA: TGCAGTGCTAGCGAGGGTATGGGGCAGTTCTTC.

There are a few counts of this clone. The chain employs TRBV27 and TRBJ1-3, with D tentatively TRBD1 (5 bases). CDR3 length equals 16 residues. Per the germline V gene, CDR1 is MNHEY and CDR2 is SMNVEV (reference sequence). The V gene lost 9 bases and the J gene lost 1 base, with 19 bases spanning the gap. As DNA, the CDR3 is TGTGCCAGGGAAAAACAGGTAGGGGAATCTGGAAACACCATATATTTT. It encodes CAREKQVGESGNTIYF.

This sequence joins TRBV6-1 and TRBJ1-1; D unresolved. The germline V gene has CDR1 MNHNS and CDR2 SASEGT. The V end was cut by 1 base, the J end by 6 bases, with 18 bases between. CDR3 length: 16 residues. The CDR3 DNA follows: TGTGCCAGCAGTGAAGAGGTCCAAAGCTGGCGGGCTGAAGCTTTCTTT. Translating gives CASSEEVQSWRAEAFF.

The chain combines TRBV4-1 with TRBJ2-7; a possible D gene is TRBD2 (6 bases). The CDR3 extends over 15 amino acids. Germline CDR1 MGHRA, CDR2 YSYEKL. V gave up 0 bases and J gave up 2 bases, with 11 bases separating them. CDR3 nucleotide sequence: TGCGCCAGCAGCCAAGAGGGCGGAGGGCCCTACGAGCAGTACTTC. Protein sequence: CASSQEGGGPYEQYF.

The rearrangement links TRBV11-3 to TRBJ2-5; 7 positions match TRBD1. This CDR3 is built from 15 residues. The V gene end was trimmed by 1 base and the J gene end by 5 bases; junction bases not matched to a gene: 7. The germline V gene encodes CDR1 SGHNT and CDR2 YENEEA. The CDR3 DNA sequence: TGTGCCAGCAGCTTAGGCGCAGGGGGAAGGGAGACCCAGTACTTC. It specifies CASSLGAGGRETQYF.

The chain couples TRBV20-1 to TRBJ2-5; D not certain. CDR1 DFQATT and CDR2 SNEGSKA come from the germline V gene (reference sequence). The CDR3 is made up of 11 amino acids. Trimming cost V 8 bases and J 5 bases, with 12 bases left between them. CDR3 region: CSLVAAETQYF. CDR3 in DNA: TGCAGTTTGGTCGCAGCGGAGACCCAGTACTTC.

The chain is built from TRBV11-2 and TRBJ2-5, with D perhaps matching TRBD2 (6 bases). CDR1 and CDR2 from the germline V gene are SGHAT and FQNNGV. The CDR3 extends over 15 amino acids. V lost 6 bases to trimming and J lost 2 bases, with 16 bases between them. In DNA form, the CDR3 reads TGTGCCAGCAGTTCGGGGGACTGGGGGCAAGAGACCCAGTACTTC. It is translated as CASSSGDWGQETQYF. The variable domain in full, with the rest retrieved from reference TRBV11-2 and TRBJ2-5, is EAGVAQSPRYKIIEKRQSVAFWCNPISGHATLYWYQQILGQGPKLLIQFQNNGVVDDSQLPKDRFSAERLKGVDSTLKIQPAKLEDSAVYLCASSSGDWGQETQYFGPGTRLLVL.

The rearrangement links TRBV15 to TRBJ2-7; D perhaps matches TRBD1 (6 bases). The V gene lost 1 base and the J gene lost 7 bases, with 17 bases spanning the gap. The CDR3 covers 15 residues. Germline lookup yields CDR1 LNHNV and CDR2 YYDKDF (reference sequence). The CDR3 sequence: CATSRGTDSLEEQYF. DNA for the CDR3: TGTGCCACCAGCAGAGGGACAGACAGTCTAGAGGAGCAGTACTTC.